This TCR beta chain was obtained from a study of blood T cell repertoires in COVID-19 (dated by TCRdb to the early 2020s). In the study overall: Samples from collaborators originated in the United States, Italy and Spain and spanned both the acute and convalescent phases of COVID-19. The prospective study material was composed of cDNA or gDNA derived from T cells, B-cell-depleted T cells, or PBMCs. Deeply sampled blood TCRbeta repertoires from subjects exposed to, actively infected with, or recovered from COVID-19 were included in the dataset. The repertoires were made available in a free public database intended to serve as a resource for research on the immune response to SARS-CoV-2. Samples were obtained from the ongoing ImmuneRACE study (first 160 participants) and from about 1,300 subjects provided by 6 global collaborators. A de-identified subject ID, COVID-19 status, age in years and sex were almost always included in the sample metadata. Where available, HLA class I and class II types were obtained from metadata supplied by the sample provider rather than from assay-based typing. Study-wide findings and limitations: The amount of clinical and demographic metadata varied by source and participant and was provided uncurated.

Collaborating institutions collected whole blood in K2EDTA tubes following their own protocols. For TCRbeta analysis, collaborator samples were shipped as frozen whole blood, as isolated PBMCs, or as DNA extracted from either sample type. The CDR3, from cysteine to phenylalanine, totals 15 residues. The sequence is cut down to CDR3 DNA, 45 bases in frame from base 1. CDR1 and CDR2, looked up from the germline V gene, are SGHTA and FQGNSA. Trimming at the junction amounts to 1 base on V and 3 bases on J, and the germline ends lie 12 bases apart. This clone was seen only a few times. The antigen this receptor binds is unknown. Qualities for individual bases were not recorded, and no much larger clone is one base off. The immunoSEQ Assay, a bias-controlled multiplex PCR, was used to amplify TCRbeta CDR3 regions from genomic DNA. On the authors' methods: Within the assay, amplification of reference gene primers was used to estimate how many nucleated cells each sample contained. Sequence reads were collapsed and filtered to measure the absolute abundance of every unique TCRbeta CDR3 rearrangement. For each sample, productive Simpson clonality was calculated as the square root of Simpson's diversity index over productive rearrangements. The immuneACCESS repertoire file appears here via TCRdb, limited to in-frame rearrangements. These files lack a portion of the clones; in checked studies, under half of the deficit traces to unresolved V genes, and the cause of the others is not known. D and trimming come from the DNA, and the V and J calls and clone size come from that table. The sample table holds 34,000 or so clones, of which around nine tenths were seen once. The leading ten clones occupy 30% to 45% of the sample.

Here the chain combines TRBV7-2 and TRBJ1-2, and TRBD1 may be the D gene, going by 6 matching bases. Sequenced: peripheral blood. This TCR derives from a man aged 60-69 years with active or convalescent COVID-19. The CDR3 protein: CASSLEQGKDYGYTF. The DNA is TGTGCCAGCAGCTTAGAGCAGGGGAAAGACTATGGCTACACCTTC.